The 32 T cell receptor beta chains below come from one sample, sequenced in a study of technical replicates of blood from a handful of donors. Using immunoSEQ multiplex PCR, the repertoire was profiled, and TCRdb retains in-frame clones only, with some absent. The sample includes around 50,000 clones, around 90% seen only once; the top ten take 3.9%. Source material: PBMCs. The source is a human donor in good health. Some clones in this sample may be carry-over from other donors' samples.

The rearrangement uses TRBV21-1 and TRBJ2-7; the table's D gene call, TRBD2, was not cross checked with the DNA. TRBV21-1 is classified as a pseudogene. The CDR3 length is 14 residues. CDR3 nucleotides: TGTGCCAGCAGCTCTCCGGGACTCCGCTACGAGCAGTACTTC. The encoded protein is CASSSPGLRYEQYF.

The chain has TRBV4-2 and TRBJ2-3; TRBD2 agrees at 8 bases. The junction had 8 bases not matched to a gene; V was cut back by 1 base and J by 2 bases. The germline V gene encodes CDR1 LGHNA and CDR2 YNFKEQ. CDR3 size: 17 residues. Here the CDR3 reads CASSQGTRAGVTDTQYF. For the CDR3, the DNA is TGTGCCAGCAGCCAAGGGACTCGAGCGGGGGTCACAGATACGCAGTATTTT.

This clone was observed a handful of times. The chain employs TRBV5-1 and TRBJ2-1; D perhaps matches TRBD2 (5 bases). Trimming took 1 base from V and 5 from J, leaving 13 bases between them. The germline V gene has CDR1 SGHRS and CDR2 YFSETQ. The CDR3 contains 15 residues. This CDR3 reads CASSLTASNNNEQFF. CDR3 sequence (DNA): TGCGCCAGCAGCTTGACGGCTAGCAATAACAATGAGCAGTTCTTC.

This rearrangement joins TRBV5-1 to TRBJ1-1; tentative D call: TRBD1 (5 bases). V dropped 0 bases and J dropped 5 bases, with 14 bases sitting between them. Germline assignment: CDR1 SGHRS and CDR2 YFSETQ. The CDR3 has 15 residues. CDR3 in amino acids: CASSLGGVLGTEAFF. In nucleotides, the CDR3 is TGCGCCAGCAGCTTGGGGGGGGTTTTAGGAACTGAAGCTTTCTTT.

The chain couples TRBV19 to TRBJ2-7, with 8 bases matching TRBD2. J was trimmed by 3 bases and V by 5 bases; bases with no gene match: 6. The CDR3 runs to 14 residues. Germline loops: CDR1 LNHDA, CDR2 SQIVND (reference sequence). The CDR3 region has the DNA TGTGCCAGTAGTCTCTCGCTAGCGGGCTACGAGCAGTACTTC. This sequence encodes CASSLSLAGYEQYF.

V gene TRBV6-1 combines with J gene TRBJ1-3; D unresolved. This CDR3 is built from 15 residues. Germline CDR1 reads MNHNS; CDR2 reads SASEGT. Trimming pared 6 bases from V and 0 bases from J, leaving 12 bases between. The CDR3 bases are TGTGCCAGCAGCCTCGGCGGTTACTCTGGAAACACCATATATTTT. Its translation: CASSLGGYSGNTIYF.

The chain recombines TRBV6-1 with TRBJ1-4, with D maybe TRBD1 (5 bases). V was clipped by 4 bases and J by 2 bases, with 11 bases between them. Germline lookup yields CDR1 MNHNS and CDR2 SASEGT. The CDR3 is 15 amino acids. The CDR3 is CASSGWGETNEKLFF. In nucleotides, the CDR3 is TGTGCCAGCAGTGGTTGGGGGGAGACTAATGAAAAACTGTTTTTT.

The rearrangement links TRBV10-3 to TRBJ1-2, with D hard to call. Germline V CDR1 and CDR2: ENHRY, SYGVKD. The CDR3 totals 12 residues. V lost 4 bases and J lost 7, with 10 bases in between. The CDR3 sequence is CAISGAAGGYTF. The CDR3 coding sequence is TGTGCCATCAGTGGTGCTGCGGGTGGCTACACCTTC.

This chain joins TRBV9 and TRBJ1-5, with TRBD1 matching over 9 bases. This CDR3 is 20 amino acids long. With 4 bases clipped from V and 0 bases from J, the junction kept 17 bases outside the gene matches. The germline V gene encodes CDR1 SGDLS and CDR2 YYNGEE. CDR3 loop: CASSPWTGAAPLYSNQPQHF. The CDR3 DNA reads TGTGCCAGCAGCCCCTGGACAGGGGCGGCCCCTCTATATAGCAATCAGCCCCAGCATTTT.

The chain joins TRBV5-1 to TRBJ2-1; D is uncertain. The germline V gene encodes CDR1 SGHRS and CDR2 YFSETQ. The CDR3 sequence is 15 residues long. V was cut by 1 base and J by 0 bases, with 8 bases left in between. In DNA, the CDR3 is TGCGCCAGCAGCTTGACGCGGAACTCCTACAATGAGCAGTTCTTC. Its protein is CASSLTRNSYNEQFF.

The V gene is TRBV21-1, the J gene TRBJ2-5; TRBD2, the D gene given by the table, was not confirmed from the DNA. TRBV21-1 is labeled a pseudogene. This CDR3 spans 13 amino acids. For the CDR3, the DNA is TGTGCCAGCAGCCCCAATAGCGGGGGGACCCAGTACTTC. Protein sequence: CASSPNSGGTQYF.

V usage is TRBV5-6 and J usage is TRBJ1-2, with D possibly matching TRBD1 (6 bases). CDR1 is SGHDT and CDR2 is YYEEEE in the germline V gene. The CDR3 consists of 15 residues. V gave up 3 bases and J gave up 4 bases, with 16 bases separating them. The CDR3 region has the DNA TGTGCCAGCAGCTCGGGGGGGGGCTCTGGCTATGGCTACACCTTC. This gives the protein CASSSGGGSGYGYTF.

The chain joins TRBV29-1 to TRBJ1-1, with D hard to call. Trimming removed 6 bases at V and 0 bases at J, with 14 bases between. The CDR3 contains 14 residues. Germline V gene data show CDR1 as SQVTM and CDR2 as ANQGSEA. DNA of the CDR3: TGCAGCGTCACCTATTCTAGCCTGAACACTGAAGCTTTCTTT. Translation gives CSVTYSSLNTEAFF.

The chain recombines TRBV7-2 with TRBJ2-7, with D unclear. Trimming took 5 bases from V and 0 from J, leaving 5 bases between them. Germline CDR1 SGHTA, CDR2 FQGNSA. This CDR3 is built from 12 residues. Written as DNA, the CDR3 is TGTGCCAGCAGCGAGGTCTCCTACGAGCAGTACTTC. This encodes CASSEVSYEQYF. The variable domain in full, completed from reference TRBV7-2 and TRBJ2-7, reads GAGVSQSPSNKVTEKGKDVELRCDPISGHTALYWYRQSLGQGLEFLIYFQGNSAPDKSGLPSDRFSAERTGGSVSTLTIQRTQQEDSAVYLCASSEVSYEQYFGPGTRLTVT.

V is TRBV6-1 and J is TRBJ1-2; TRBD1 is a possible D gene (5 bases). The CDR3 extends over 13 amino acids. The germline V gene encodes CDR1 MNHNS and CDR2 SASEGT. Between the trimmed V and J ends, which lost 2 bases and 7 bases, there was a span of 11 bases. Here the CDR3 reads CASSETGWGGYTF. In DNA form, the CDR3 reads TGTGCCAGCAGTGAAACAGGCTGGGGTGGCTACACCTTC.

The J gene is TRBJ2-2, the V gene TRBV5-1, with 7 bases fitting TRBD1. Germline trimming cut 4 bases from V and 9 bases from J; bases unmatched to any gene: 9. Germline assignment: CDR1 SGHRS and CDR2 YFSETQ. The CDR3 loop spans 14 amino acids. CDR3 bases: TGCGCCAGCAGCACGACCGGGACAGAATGGGAGCTGTTTTTT. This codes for CASSTTGTEWELFF.

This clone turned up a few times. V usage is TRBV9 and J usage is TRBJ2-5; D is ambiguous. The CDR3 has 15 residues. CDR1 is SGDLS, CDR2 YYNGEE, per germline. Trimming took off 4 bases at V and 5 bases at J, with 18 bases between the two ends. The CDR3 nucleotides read TGTGCCAGCAGCACACCCGAGGAGTATTCGGAGACCCAGTACTTC. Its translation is CASSTPEEYSETQYF.

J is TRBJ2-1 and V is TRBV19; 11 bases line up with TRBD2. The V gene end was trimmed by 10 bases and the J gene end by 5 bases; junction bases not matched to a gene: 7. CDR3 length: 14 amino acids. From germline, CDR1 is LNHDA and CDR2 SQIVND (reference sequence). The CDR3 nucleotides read TGTGCCACCTCTCTAGCGGGGGGAGACAATGAGCAGTTCTTC. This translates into CATSLAGGDNEQFF.

The CDR3 bases are TGCGCCAGCAGCCAACAATACACCGGGGAGCTGTTTTTT. Its translation is CASSQQYTGELFF. J is TRBJ2-2 and V is TRBV4-3, with no clear D. The CDR3 is made up of 13 amino acids. Germline assignment: CDR1 LGHNA and CDR2 YSLEER. The V and J ends lost 2 bases and 3 bases respectively, with 4 bases between them.

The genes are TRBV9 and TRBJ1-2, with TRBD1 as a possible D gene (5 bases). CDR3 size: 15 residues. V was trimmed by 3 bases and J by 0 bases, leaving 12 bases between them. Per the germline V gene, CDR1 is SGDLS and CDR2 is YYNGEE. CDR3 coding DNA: TGTGCCAGCAGCGAGGGGCAGGGCACTAACTATGGCTACACCTTC. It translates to CASSEGQGTNYGYTF.

CDR3 bases: TGTGCCAGCAGCTCCCTGGGGACAGGGGAGCACGAGCAGTACTTC. It codes for CASSSLGTGEHEQYF. The chain couples TRBV5-4 to TRBJ2-7; 10 bases map to TRBD1. The germline gives CDR1 SGHNT, CDR2 YYREEE (reference sequence). CDR3 length: 15 amino acids. With 3 bases clipped from V and 5 bases from J, the junction kept 8 bases outside the gene matches.

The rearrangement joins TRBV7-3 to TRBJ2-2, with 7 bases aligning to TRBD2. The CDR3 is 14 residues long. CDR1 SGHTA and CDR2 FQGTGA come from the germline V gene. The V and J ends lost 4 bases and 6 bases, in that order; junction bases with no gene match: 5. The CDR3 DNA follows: TGTGCCAGCAGCTCCGGGACTATTCCCGGGGAGCTGTTTTTT. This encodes CASSSGTIPGELFF.

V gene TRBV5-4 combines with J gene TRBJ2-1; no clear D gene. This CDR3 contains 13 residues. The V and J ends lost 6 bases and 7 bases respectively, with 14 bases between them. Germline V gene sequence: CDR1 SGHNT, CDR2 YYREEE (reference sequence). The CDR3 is CASTKPQRNEQFF. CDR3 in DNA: TGTGCCAGCACCAAGCCCCAGAGGAATGAGCAGTTCTTC.

The CDR3: CASSFGTGGTGELFF. The CDR3 bases are TGTGCCAGCAGTTTCGGGACAGGGGGCACCGGGGAGCTGTTTTTT. The gene calls are TRBV27 and TRBJ2-2; TRBD1 matches 11 bases. Per germline, CDR1 MNHEY and CDR2 SMNVEV (reference sequence). The length of the CDR3 is 15 residues. The junction had 1 base not matched to a gene; V was cut back by 3 bases and J by 4 bases.

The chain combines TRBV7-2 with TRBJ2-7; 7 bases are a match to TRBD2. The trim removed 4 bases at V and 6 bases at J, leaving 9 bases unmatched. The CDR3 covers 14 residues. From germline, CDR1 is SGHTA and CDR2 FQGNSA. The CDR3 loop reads CASSSLAGVSEQYF. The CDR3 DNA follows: TGTGCCAGCAGCTCCCTTGCGGGGGTATCCGAGCAGTACTTC.

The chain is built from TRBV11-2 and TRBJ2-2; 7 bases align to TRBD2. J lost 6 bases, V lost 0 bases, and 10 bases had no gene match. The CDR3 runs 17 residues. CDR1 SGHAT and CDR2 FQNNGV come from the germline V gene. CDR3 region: CASSLESPAGRAGELFF. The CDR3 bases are TGTGCCAGCAGCTTAGAATCCCCAGCGGGAAGGGCCGGGGAGCTGTTTTTT.

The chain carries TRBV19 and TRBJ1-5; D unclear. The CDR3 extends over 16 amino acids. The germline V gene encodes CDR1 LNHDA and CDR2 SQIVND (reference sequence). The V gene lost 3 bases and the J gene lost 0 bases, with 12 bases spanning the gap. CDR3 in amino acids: CASSIRQAYSNQPQHF. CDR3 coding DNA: TGTGCCAGTAGTATCAGGCAGGCTTATAGCAATCAGCCCCAGCATTTT.

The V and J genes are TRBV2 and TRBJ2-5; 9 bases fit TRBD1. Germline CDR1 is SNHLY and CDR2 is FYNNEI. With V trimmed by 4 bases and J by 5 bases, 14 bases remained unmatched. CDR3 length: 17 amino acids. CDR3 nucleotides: TGTGCCAGCAGTGCGGGACAGGGAAGAGGGCAAGGGGAGACCCAGTACTTC. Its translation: CASSAGQGRGQGETQYF.

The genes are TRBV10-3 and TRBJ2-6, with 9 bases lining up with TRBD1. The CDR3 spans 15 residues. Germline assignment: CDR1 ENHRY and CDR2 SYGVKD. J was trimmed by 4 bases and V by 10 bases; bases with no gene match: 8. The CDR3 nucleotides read TGTGCCACGGGACAGGGAAACTCCGGGGCCAACGTCCTGACTTTC. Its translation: CATGQGNSGANVLTF.

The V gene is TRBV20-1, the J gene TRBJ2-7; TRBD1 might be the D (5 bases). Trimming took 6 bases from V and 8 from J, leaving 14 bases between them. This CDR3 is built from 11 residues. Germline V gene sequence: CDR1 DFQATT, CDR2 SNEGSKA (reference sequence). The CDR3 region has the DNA TGCAGTGCAGGGGCCCCAGGCAAGCAGTACTTC. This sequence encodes CSAGAPGKQYF.

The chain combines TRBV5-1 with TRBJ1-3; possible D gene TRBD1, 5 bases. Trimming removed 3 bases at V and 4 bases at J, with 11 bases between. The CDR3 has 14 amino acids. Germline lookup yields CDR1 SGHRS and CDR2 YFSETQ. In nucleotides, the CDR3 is TGCGCCAGCAGCTGGGGCGGACGCGGAAACACCATATATTTT. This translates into CASSWGGRGNTIYF.

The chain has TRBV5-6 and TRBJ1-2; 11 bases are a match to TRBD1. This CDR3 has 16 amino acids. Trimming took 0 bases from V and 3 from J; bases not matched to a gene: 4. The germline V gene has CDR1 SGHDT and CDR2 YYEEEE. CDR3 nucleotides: TGTGCCAGCAGCTTGGTTCCGGGACAGGGGGACTATGGCTACACCTTC. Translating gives CASSLVPGQGDYGYTF.